This is a list of T cell receptor beta chains from one sample in a study of shared clonotypes between healthy human individuals. Assay: immunoSEQ multiplex PCR; the TCRdb copy retains only in-frame clones and omits some. The sample yields about 490,000 clones, around three quarters seen once. Specimen: PBMCs. The receptors here all came from a woman aged 35 to 49 in good health. Some clones in this sample may be carry-over from other donors' samples. CDR3s include the opening cysteine and the closing phenylalanine or tryptophan. D genes are given only for firm matches. Expanded clones get a size class; other rows say once, few or many, or leave the size out.

V	J	D	size	CDR3	DNA
TRBV19	TRBJ1-5	-	once	CASQPGNRVGPQHF	TGTGCCAGCCAGCCGGGCAACCGAGTGGGGCCCCAGCATTTT
TRBV7-9	TRBJ2-7	-	-	CASSLGPQQYF	TGTGCCAGCAGCTTAGGCCCCCAGCAGTACTTC
TRBV10-3	TRBJ2-5	-	-	CAISESFGQETQYF	TGTGCCATCAGTGAGTCTTTCGGGCAAGAGACCCAGTACTTC
TRBV6-5	TRBJ1-1	-	-	CASSYSIVTEAFF	TGTGCCAGCAGTTACTCGATCGTAACTGAAGCTTTCTTT
TRBV7-9	TRBJ2-3	-	-	CASSRGTGRRSTDTQYF	TGTGCCAGCAGTCGGGGGACCGGGCGGAGAAGCACAGATACGCAGTATTTT
TRBV5-1	TRBJ2-5	TRBD1	-	CASSPTGDVWVETQYF	TGCGCCAGCAGCCCCACAGGGGATGTTTGGGTAGAGACCCAGTACTTC
TRBV28	TRBJ2-1	TRBD2	-	CASSFASGGGYNEQFF	TGTGCCAGCAGTTTCGCTAGCGGGGGGGGCTACAATGAGCAGTTCTTC
TRBV21-1	TRBJ2-1	-	-	CASSAGPQAPRFNEQFF	TGTGCCAGCAGCGCCGGACCACAGGCCCCACGATTCAATGAGCAGTTCTTC
TRBV5-5	TRBJ1-2	-	-	CASSLRAEGNYGYTF	TGTGCCAGCAGCCTGAGGGCTGAGGGGAACTATGGCTACACCTTC
TRBV7-3	TRBJ2-1	-	few	CASSLSLANYNEQFF	TGTGCCAGCAGCTTAAGCCTAGCGAACTACAATGAGCAGTTCTTC
TRBV18	TRBJ2-1	TRBD2	-	CASSPPDGRISYNEQFF	TGTGCCAGCTCACCACCGGACGGGAGGATCTCCTACAATGAGCAGTTCTTC
TRBV19	TRBJ1-1	-	few	CASSARRLVNTEAFF	TGTGCCAGTAGTGCCCGTCGACTTGTGAACACTGAAGCTTTCTTT
TRBV7-9	TRBJ2-1	-	few	CASSYTRDLSPRYNEQFF	TGTGCCAGCAGCTATACTCGGGACCTCTCCCCGAGATACAATGAGCAGTTCTTC
TRBV5-4	TRBJ2-3	TRBD2	few	CASSPAGGAGVTDTQYF	TGTGCCAGCAGCCCCGCCGGGGGAGCGGGAGTGACAGATACGCAGTATTTT